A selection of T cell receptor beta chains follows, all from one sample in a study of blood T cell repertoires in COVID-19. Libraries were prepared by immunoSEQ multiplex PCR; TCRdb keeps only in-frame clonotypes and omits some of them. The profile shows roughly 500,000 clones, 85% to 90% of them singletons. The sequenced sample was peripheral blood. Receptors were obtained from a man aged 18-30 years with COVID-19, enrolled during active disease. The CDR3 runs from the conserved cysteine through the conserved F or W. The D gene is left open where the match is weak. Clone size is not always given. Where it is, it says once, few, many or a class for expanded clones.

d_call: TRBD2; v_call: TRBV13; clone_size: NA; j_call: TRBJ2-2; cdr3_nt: TGTGCCAGCAGCTTACCTCCGGGACTAGCGGGAGGACGGACCGGGGAGCTGTTTTTT; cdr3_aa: CASSLPPGLAGGRTGELFF
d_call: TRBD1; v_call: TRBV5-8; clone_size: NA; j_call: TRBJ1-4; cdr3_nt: TGTGCCAGCAGCTCAAACGGACAGGGTAATGTAGGGAAACTGTTTTTT; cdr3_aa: CASSSNGQGNVGKLFF
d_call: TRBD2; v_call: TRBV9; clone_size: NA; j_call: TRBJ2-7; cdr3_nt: TGTGCCAGCAGCCCCGGGGCGGGAGAAGAGCAGTACTTC; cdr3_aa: CASSPGAGEEQYF
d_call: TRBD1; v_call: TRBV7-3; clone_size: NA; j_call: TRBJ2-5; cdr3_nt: TGTGCCAGCAGCTTATACGGGGACAGACAAGAGACCCAGTACTTC; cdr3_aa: CASSLYGDRQETQYF
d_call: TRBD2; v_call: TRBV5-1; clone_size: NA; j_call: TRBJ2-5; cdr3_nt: TGCGCCAGCAGCTTATTTGCGGGGGGGGAGACCCAGTACTTC; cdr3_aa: CASSLFAGGETQYF
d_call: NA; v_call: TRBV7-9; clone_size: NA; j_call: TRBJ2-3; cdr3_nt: TGTGCCAGCAGCCCCAGGCAGGCAGATACGCAGTATTTT; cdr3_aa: CASSPRQADTQYF
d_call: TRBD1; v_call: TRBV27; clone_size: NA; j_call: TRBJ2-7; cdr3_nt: TGTGCCAGCAGTTTATCAGACAGGGCCGACGAGCAGTACTTC; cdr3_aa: CASSLSDRADEQYF
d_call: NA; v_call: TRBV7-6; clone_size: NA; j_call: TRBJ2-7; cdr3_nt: TGTGCCAGCAGCTTAGAAGGGGGAATGTACGAGCAGTACTTC; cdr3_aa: CASSLEGGMYEQYF
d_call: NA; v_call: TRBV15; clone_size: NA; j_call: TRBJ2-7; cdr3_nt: TGTGCCACCAGCAGAGATCGTCGGTCCTACGAGCAGTACTTC; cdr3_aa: CATSRDRRSYEQYF
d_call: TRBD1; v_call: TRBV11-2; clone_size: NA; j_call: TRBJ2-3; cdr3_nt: TGTGCCAGCAGCTCCAGGACAGGGTCGTCAGATACGCAGTATTTT; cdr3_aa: CASSSRTGSSDTQYF
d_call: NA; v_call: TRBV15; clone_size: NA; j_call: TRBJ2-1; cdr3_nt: TGTGCCACCAGCAGGGACAAAAGATACAATGAGCAGTTCTTC; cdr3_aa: CATSRDKRYNEQFF
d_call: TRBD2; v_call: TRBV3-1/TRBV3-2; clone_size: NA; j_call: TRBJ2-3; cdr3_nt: TGTGCCAGCAGCCAAGAGGCGGGAGAGGTAGATACGCAGTATTTT; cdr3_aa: CASSQEAGEVDTQYF
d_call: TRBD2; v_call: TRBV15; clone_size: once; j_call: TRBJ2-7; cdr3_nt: TGTGCCACCAGCGCGCGGGGGTTCTTCCACGAGCAGTACTTC; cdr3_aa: CATSARGFFHEQYF
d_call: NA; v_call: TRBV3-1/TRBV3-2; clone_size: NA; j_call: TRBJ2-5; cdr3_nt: TGTGCCAGCAGCCAAGGGAACAGCCAAGAGACCCAGTACTTC; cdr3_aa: CASSQGNSQETQYF
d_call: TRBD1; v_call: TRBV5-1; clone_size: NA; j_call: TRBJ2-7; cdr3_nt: TGCGCCAGCAGCTTCGAGTCAGGGGGTTACGAGCAGTACTTC; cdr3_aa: CASSFESGGYEQYF
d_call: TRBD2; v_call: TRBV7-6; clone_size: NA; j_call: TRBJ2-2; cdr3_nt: TGTGCCAGCAGCTCAGCCCGGGGAGGGACCGGGGAGCTGTTTTTT; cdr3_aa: CASSSARGGTGELFF
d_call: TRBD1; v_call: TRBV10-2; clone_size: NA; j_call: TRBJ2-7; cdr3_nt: TGCGCCAGCTCTAACAGGGGTACGACCTACGAGCAGTACTTC; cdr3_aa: CASSNRGTTYEQYF
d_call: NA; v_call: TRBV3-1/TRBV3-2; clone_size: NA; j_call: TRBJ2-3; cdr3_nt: TGTGCCAGCACCCAGGGGGGACGCACTAGCACAGATACGCAGTATTTT; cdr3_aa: CASTQGGRTSTDTQYF
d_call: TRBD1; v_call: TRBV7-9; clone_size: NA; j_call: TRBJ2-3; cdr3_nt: TGTGCCAGCGGGGCAGGGGGCCGGGATACGCAGTATTTT; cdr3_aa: CASGAGGRDTQYF
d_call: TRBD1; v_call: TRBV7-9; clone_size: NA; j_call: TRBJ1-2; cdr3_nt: TGTGCCAGCAGCTTCGGGACAGATAACTATGGCTACACCTTC; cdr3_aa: CASSFGTDNYGYTF
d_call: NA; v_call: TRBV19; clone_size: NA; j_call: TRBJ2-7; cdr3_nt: TGTGCCAGTAGTATTTGGGGTGTTGGGGCCGTCGAGCAGTACTTC; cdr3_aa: CASSIWGVGAVEQYF
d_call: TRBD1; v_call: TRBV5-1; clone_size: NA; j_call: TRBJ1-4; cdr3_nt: TGCGCCAGCAGCTTGAGTGGGACAGGGAATGAAAAACTGTTTTTT; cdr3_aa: CASSLSGTGNEKLFF
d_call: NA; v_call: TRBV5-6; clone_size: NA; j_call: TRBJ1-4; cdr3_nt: TGTGCCAGCAGCTTGGATAGAAACAGCCTTGAAAAACTGTTTTTT; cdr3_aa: CASSLDRNSLEKLFF
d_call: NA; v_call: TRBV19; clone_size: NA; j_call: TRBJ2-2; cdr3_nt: TGTGCCAGTAGACAACGGAACACCGGGGAGCTGTTTTTT; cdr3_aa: CASRQRNTGELFF
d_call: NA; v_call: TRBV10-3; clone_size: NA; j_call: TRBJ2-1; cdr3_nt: TGTGCCATCAGTGAGGGCGGGGTTTCCGAGCAGTTCTTC; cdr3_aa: CAISEGGVSEQFF
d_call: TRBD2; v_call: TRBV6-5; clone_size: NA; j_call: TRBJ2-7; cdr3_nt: TGTGCCAGCAGGACTAGCGGGAGGCCAGGTGAGCAGTACTTC; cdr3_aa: CASRTSGRPGEQYF
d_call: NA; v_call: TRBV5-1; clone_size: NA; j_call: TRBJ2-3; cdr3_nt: TGCGCCAGCAGCTTGGAATCCCTAGTGATCGGCACAGATACGCAGTATTTT; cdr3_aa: CASSLESLVIGTDTQYF
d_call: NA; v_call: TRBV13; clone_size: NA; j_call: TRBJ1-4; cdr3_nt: TGTGCCAGCAGCCCTCGCAGGGGCACGAATGAAAAACTGTTTTTT; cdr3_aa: CASSPRRGTNEKLFF
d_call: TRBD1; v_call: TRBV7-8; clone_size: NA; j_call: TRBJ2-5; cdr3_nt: TGTGCCAGCAGCCCCGCGGACAGGCGATGGGCCCAGTACTTC; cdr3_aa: CASSPADRRWAQYF
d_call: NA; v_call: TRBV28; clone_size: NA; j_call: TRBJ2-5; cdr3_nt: TGTGCCAGCACCGAGGACTTCCAAGAGACCCAGTACTTC; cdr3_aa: CASTEDFQETQYF
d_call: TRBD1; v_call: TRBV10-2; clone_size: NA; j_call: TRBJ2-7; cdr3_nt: TGCGCCAGCAGTGAGTTTCGGACAGGGGCGGGCGAGCAGTACTTC; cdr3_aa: CASSEFRTGAGEQYF
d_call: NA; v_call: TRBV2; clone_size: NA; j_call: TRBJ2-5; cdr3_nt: TGTGCCAGCAGAGGGACTTCAAAAGAGACCCAGTACTTC; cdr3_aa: CASRGTSKETQYF
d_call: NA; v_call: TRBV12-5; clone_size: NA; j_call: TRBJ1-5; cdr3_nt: TGTGCTAGTGGTTTGGTACAGTCGGGAGCTAGCAATCAGCCCCAGCATTTT; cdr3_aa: CASGLVQSGASNQPQHF
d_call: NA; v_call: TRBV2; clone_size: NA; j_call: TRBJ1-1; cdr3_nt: TGTGCCAGCAGTGAAGCGCTTCGAGGGAACACTGAAGCTTTCTTT; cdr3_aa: CASSEALRGNTEAFF
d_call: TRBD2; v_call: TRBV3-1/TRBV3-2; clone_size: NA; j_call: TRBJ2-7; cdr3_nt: TGTGCCAGCAGTTCAAGTTGGCCTAGCGGGGGGACGTACCGCGAGCAGTACTTC; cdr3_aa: CASSSSWPSGGTYREQYF
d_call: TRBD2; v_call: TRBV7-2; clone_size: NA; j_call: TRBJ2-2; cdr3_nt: TGTGCCAGCAGCTTGACCGGGACTAGCCCCGGGGAGCTGTTTTTT; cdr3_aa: CASSLTGTSPGELFF
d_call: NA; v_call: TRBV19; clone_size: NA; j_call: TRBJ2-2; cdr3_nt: TGTGCCAGTAGTATCGGGGGTACCGGGGAGCTGTTTTTT; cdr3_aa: CASSIGGTGELFF
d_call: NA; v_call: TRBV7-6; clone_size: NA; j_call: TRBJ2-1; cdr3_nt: TGTGCCAGCAGCGTAGGATCGGCTAGCCAGTTCTTC; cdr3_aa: CASSVGSASQFF
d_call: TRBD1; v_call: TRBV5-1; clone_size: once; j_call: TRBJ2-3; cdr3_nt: TGCGCCAGCAGCATCCTGACAGGGGTGGGCACAGATACGCAGTATTTT; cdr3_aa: CASSILTGVGTDTQYF
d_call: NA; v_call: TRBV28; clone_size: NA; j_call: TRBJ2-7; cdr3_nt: TGTGCCATCACCCGGAGGACGAAATGGAGCGAGCAGTACTTC; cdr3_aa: CAITRRTKWSEQYF
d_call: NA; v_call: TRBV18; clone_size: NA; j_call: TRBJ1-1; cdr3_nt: TGTGCCAGCTCACCAACGACACAATTAAACACTGAAGCTTTCTTT; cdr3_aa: CASSPTTQLNTEAFF
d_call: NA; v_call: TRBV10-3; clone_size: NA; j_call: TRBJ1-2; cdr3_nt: TGTGCCATCAGTAAGGCTTACAGGGATGGCTACACCTTC; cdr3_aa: CAISKAYRDGYTF
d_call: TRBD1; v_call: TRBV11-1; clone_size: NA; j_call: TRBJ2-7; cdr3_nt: TGTGCCAGCAAGAGAACAGGGGCAAACGAGCAGTACTTC; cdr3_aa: CASKRTGANEQYF
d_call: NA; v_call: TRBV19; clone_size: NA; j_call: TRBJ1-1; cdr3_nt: TGTGCCAGTATCCCACTTAACAACACTGAAGCTTTCTTT; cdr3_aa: CASIPLNNTEAFF
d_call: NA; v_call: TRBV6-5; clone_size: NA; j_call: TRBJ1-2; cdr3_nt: TGTGCCAGCAGTTACCGAGGACTCGGAGCGGGTGGCTACACCTTC; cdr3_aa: CASSYRGLGAGGYTF
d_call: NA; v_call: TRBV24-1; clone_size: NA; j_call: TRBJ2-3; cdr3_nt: TGTGCCACCAGTGATGCACGGACAGCGCCTAGCACAGATACGCAGTATTTT; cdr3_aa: CATSDARTAPSTDTQYF
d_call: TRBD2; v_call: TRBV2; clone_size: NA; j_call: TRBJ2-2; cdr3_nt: TGTGCCAGCATCCAGCGGGAGAACGGGGAGCTGTTTTTT; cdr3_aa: CASIQRENGELFF
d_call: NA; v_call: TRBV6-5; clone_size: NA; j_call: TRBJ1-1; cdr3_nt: TGTGCCAGCAGTTCCGGGGGAGGAGGCACTGAAGCTTTCTTT; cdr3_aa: CASSSGGGGTEAFF
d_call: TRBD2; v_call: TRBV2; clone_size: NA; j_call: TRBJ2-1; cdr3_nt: TGTGCCAGCTCCACTACTTGGGGGGGGAATGAGCAGTTCTTC; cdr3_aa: CASSTTWGGNEQFF
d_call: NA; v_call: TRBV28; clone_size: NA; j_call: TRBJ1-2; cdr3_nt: TGTGCCAGCAGTTCTTCCACGGGTAGGGGCTACACCTTC; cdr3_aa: CASSSSTGRGYTF
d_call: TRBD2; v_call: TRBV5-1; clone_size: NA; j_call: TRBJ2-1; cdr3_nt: TGCGCCAGCAGCCGCGATATTAGCGGGAGAGGCTACAATGAGCAGTTCTTC; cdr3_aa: CASSRDISGRGYNEQFF
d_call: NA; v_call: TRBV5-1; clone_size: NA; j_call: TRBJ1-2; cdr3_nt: TGCGCCAGCAGCCCATACGACATGGGAGACTATGGCTACACCTTC; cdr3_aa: CASSPYDMGDYGYTF
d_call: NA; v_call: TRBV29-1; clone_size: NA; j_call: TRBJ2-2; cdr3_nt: TGCAGCCACAGGGACGCCGGGGAGCTGTTTTTT; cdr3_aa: CSHRDAGELFF
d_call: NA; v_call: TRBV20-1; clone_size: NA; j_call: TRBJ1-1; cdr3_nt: TGCAGTGCTAGAGGGCACACTGAAGCTTTCTTT; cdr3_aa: CSARGHTEAFF